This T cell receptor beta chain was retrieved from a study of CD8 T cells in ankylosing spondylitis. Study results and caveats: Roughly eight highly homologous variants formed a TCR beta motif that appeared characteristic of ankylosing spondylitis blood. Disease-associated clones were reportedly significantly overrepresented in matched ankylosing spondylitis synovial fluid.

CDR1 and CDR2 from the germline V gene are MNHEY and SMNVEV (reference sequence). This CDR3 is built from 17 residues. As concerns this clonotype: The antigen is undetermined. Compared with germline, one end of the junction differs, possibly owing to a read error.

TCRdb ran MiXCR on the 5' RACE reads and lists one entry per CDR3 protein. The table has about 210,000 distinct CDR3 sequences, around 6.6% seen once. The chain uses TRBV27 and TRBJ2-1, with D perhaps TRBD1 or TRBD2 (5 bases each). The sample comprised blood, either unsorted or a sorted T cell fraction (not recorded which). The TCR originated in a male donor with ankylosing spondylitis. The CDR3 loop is CTSSLSAGTQAYNEQFF. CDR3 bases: TGTACCAGCAGTTTGTCAGCCGGGACCCAGGCTTACAATGAGCAGTTCTTC.